This is a list of T cell receptor beta chains from one sample in a study of blood T cells in healthy people across ages. TCRdb independently ran MiXCR on the 5' RACE reads; one entry per CDR3 protein. The sample lists hundreds of thousands of distinct CDR3 sequences, 21% occurring once. Sequencing was performed on blood. These receptors originate from a man aged 65-85 years in good health. Each CDR3 is given with its conserved first and last residue. A D gene is named only where the DNA matches it firmly. The size entry is marked missing in some rows and otherwise reads once, few, many or a size class.

v_call	clone_size	d_call	j_call	cdr3_nt	cdr3_aa
TRBV25-1	few	NA	TRBJ1-2	TGTGCCAGCAGTGCATGGGGACAATATGATAATGGCTACACCTTC	CASSAWGQYDNGYTF
TRBV2	few	NA	TRBJ1-1	TGTGCCAGCAGTCCGCGGAAGAACACTGAAGCTTTCTTT	CASSPRKNTEAFF
TRBV7-9	NA	TRBD1	TRBJ2-7	TGTGCCAGCAGCTCAACAGGGGCCCTTCCCTACGAGCAGTACTTC	CASSSTGALPYEQYF
TRBV6-6	NA	NA	TRBJ2-7	TGTGCCAGCAGTTCTAACAGCCCCTACGAGCAGTACTTC	CASSSNSPYEQYF
TRBV11-2	NA	NA	TRBJ1-1	TGTGCCAGCAGCTTAGGAGCGGGTCCGGCTTTCTTT	CASSLGAGPAFF
TRBV29-1	few	TRBD1	TRBJ2-7	TGCAGCGTTGAAGGGACAGGGGGTGGCGAGCAGTACTTC	CSVEGTGGGEQYF
TRBV5-6	NA	NA	TRBJ1-2	TGTGCCAGCAGCGTCCGTCGGGGGATTAACTATGGCTACACCTTC	CASSVRRGINYGYTF
TRBV4-3	NA	NA	TRBJ2-3	TGCGCCAGCAGCCGAGGGGCGCAGACAGATACGCAGTATTTT	CASSRGAQTDTQYF
TRBV29-1	many	TRBD2	TRBJ2-1	TGCAGCGTTAGGACTAGCAGCTACAATGAGCAGTTCTTC	CSVRTSSYNEQFF
TRBV20-1	few	NA	TRBJ2-7	TGCGGTGCACCTCCGTGCTCCTACGAGCAGTACTTC	CGAPPCSYEQYF
TRBV10-2	NA	NA	TRBJ1-1	TGCGCCAGCAAGACGGTGAACACTGAAGCTTTCTTT	CASKTVNTEAFF
TRBV28	few	TRBD1	TRBJ2-7	TGTGCCAGCAGTAACACAGGGGGAAGGTACGAGCAGTACTTC	CASSNTGGRYEQYF
TRBV4-3	few	NA	TRBJ2-7	TGCGCCAGCAGCCAGGACTTGGGTGGGGAGCAGTACTTC	CASSQDLGGEQYF
TRBV29-1	NA	TRBD2	TRBJ2-3	TGCAGCGTAGCTAGCGGGGATACAGATACGCAGTATTTT	CSVASGDTDTQYF
TRBV20-1	few	TRBD2	TRBJ2-1	TGCAGTGCTATGCTGGGAGGGAGCTCCTACAATGAGCAGTTCTTC	CSAMLGGSSYNEQFF
TRBV29-1	NA	TRBD2	TRBJ2-3	TGCAGCGTTGACCGGGAGGGCGCGTATGCGCAGTATTTT	CSVDREGAYAQYF
TRBV20-1	NA	TRBD2	TRBJ2-1	TGCAGTGCTAGGGACCCGGGACTAGGGGTGAATGAGCAGTTCTTC	CSARDPGLGVNEQFF
TRBV28	few	TRBD1	TRBJ2-1	TGTGCCAGCAGTTCGCAACGACAGGGAAACAATGAGCAGTTCTTC	CASSSQRQGNNEQFF
TRBV24-1	NA	NA	TRBJ2-1	TGTGCCACCAGTGATGGGTTAACTAGCAGGAGGGCCGGTGGGTCCTACAATGAGCAGTTCTTC	CATSDGLTSRRAGGSYNEQFF
TRBV25-1	few	NA	TRBJ1-6	TGTGCCAGCAGTGAATTTTGGGATTCACCTCTCCACTTT	CASSEFWDSPLHF
TRBV24-1	NA	TRBD2	TRBJ2-3	TGTGCCACCAGTGATATAGCGGGAGGGCCAGATACGCAGTATTTT	CATSDIAGGPDTQYF
TRBV5-6	NA	NA	TRBJ2-1	TGTGCCAGCAGCTTGATTTTGGCCAATGAGCAGTTCTTC	CASSLILANEQFF
TRBV5-1	few	NA	TRBJ2-1	TGCGCCAGCAGCTCGACCGGGTCCCCGGTAGACAATGAGCAGTTCTTC	CASSSTGSPVDNEQFF
TRBV20-1	few	NA	TRBJ1-2	TGCAGTGCCTCGCCCCAGGGTTCCAACTATGGCTACACCTTC	CSASPQGSNYGYTF
TRBV9	NA	NA	TRBJ2-5	TGTGCCAGCAGCGCCGGGACCCACGTAGAGACCCAGTACTTC	CASSAGTHVETQYF
TRBV4-1	NA	NA	TRBJ2-3	TGCGCCAGCAGCCAAATCCTAGGGCAGTCAGGAGATACGCAGTATTTT	CASSQILGQSGDTQYF
TRBV7-2	NA	NA	TRBJ2-4	TGTGCCAGCAGCTTAGCGCTTCCCCCGCGCAAAAACATTCAGTACTTC	CASSLALPPRKNIQYF